A selection of T cell receptor beta chains follows, all from one sample in a study of response to subunit inactivated influenza vaccine. TCRdb itself ran the RT-PCR reads through MiXCR, one entry per CDR3 protein. The data hold 180,000 or so distinct CDR3 sequences, with around 12% observed a single time. This same sample was also part of a study on T cells expressing NK-cell markers.

Material: CD8+ T cells sorted from PBMCs, obtained about 13 days after vaccination. These receptors all stem from a man in his forties or fifties who received an inactivated influenza vaccine. Each CDR3 is given with its conserved first and last residue. Fields, in order: D gene, clone size, J gene, V gene, CDR3 DNA, CDR3 protein. The D gene is left open where the match is weak. The size entry is marked missing in some rows and otherwise reads once, few, many or a size class.

>-|-|TRBJ1-1|TRBV6-2/TRBV6-3
TGTGCCAGCAGTTGGACCGTCAAGAACACTGAAGCTTTCTTT
CASSWTVKNTEAFF
>TRBD2|few|TRBJ2-1|TRBV2
TGTGCCAGCACTGAAGGGGGTACTAGCGGTTCCTACAATGAGCAGTTCTTC
CASTEGGTSGSYNEQFF
>-|few|TRBJ1-6|TRBV27
TGTGCCAGCAGTTTAACAGAGGAATCACCCCTCCACTTT
CASSLTEESPLHF
>TRBD1|few|TRBJ1-1|TRBV7-8
TGTGCCAGCAGCTTTGCTACAACAGGGGATGCTTTCTTT
CASSFATTGDAFF
>-|few|TRBJ2-3|TRBV6-4
TGTGCCAGCAGTGCCGTTTCAGGCTCCCCCACAGATACGCAGTATTTT
CASSAVSGSPTDTQYF
>TRBD1|-|TRBJ2-2|TRBV29-1
TGCAGCGTGAGGACAGGTCTACTCGGGGAGCTGTTTTTT
CSVRTGLLGELFF
>TRBD1|-|TRBJ2-2|TRBV7-9
TGTGCCAGCAGCCCACCGGACAGGGTGACCGGGGAGCTGTTTTTT
CASSPPDRVTGELFF
>TRBD2|once|TRBJ2-5|TRBV4-2
TGTGCCAGCAGCCCGGTTCGGGGGGCTAGCGGGAGTGGGGAATTCGGGACCCAGTACTTC
CASSPVRGASGSGEFGTQYF
>-|many|TRBJ2-3|TRBV7-3
TGTGCCAGCAGCACAGACAGCACAGATACGCAGTATTTT
CASSTDSTDTQYF
>TRBD1|few|TRBJ2-3|TRBV24-1
TGTGCCACCAGTGATACAGGGGATACCAACACAGATACGCAGTATTTT
CATSDTGDTNTDTQYF
>-|few|TRBJ2-1|TRBV13
TGTGCCAGCAGCTTGGAGGGGGGCAATGAGCAGTTCTTC
CASSLEGGNEQFF
>-|few|TRBJ2-1|TRBV6-1
TGTGCCAGCAGTGGACCAGGGAAACACCAATCCTACAATGAGCAGTTCTTC
CASSGPGKHQSYNEQFF
>-|-|TRBJ2-7|TRBV7-8
TGTGCCAGCAGCTTACCGTACGGGGCCGCCTACGAGCAGTACTTC
CASSLPYGAAYEQYF
>TRBD2|-|TRBJ2-7|TRBV10-3
TGTGCCATCAGGCACCCCAGCGGGACTAGCGGCTACGAGCAGTACTTC
CAIRHPSGTSGYEQYF
>TRBD1|few|TRBJ2-1|TRBV20-1
TGCAGCGAACAGGGGAGCTCCTACAATGAGCAGTTCTTC
CSEQGSSYNEQFF
>TRBD2|few|TRBJ2-2|TRBV7-9
TGTGCCAGCAGCCTCGGACTAGTGGGCGGGGAGCTGTTTTTT
CASSLGLVGGELFF
>TRBD2|-|TRBJ2-2|TRBV4-1
TGCGCCAGCAGCCATCGACTAGCGGGGGACACCGGGGAGCTGTTTTTT
CASSHRLAGDTGELFF
>TRBD2|many|TRBJ2-3|TRBV2
TGTGCCAGCAGTGACGGAACTAGCGGCGGTGATACGCAGTATTTT
CASSDGTSGGDTQYF
>-|few|TRBJ1-1|TRBV4-3
TGCGCCAGCAGCCCAGGTCGAAAAATGAACACTGAAGCTTTCTTT
CASSPGRKMNTEAFF
>TRBD1|many|TRBJ2-7|TRBV9
TGTGCCAGCAGTGGGACAGGGAGCTCCTACGAGCAGTACTTC
CASSGTGSSYEQYF
>-|many|TRBJ1-5|TRBV28
TGTGCCAGCAGCCCCGCCTCGTCTGGAGAACAGCCCCAGCATTTT
CASSPASSGEQPQHF
>TRBD1|few|TRBJ1-1|TRBV7-2
TGTGCCAGCAGCTTAATCAGGGGGAGTAACACTGAAGCTTTCTTT
CASSLIRGSNTEAFF
>TRBD2|-|TRBJ2-5|TRBV11-2
TGTGCCAGCAGCTCCCGGACTAGCGGGTGGAACCAAGAGACCCAGTACTTC
CASSSRTSGWNQETQYF
>-|-|TRBJ2-5|TRBV25-1
TGTGCCAGCAGCGAAGGAAGAACGACGGGTGGGAGGGAGACCCAGTACTTC
CASSEGRTTGGRETQYF
>-|many|TRBJ2-7|TRBV11-2
TGTGCCAGCAGCTTAGGTGGGCTGGACGAGCAGTACTTC
CASSLGGLDEQYF
>TRBD1|many|TRBJ1-1|TRBV6-2/TRBV6-3
TGTGCCAGCAGTTACATTATTGGGACAGCAAACACTGAAGCTTTCTTT
CASSYIIGTANTEAFF
>TRBD2|few|TRBJ2-7|TRBV10-2
TGCGCCAGCAGTATTAGCGGGGTCGCCTCCTACGAGCAGTACTTC
CASSISGVASYEQYF
>-|many|TRBJ2-7|TRBV7-9
TGTGCCAGCAGCTCGACCGTTCGGGGTACCTACGAGCAGTACTTC
CASSSTVRGTYEQYF
>-|-|TRBJ2-7|TRBV7-2
TGTGCCAGCAGCTCCCACCCGGCAGGCTTGTACGAGCAGTACTTC
CASSSHPAGLYEQYF
>TRBD2|few|TRBJ2-1|TRBV7-3
TGTGCCAGCAGCCGACTAGCGAAGAGTGAGCAGTTCTTC
CASSRLAKSEQFF
>-|-|TRBJ2-3|TRBV6-2/TRBV6-3
TGTGCCAGCAGTTACGACTACACAGATACGCAGTATTTT
CASSYDYTDTQYF
>TRBD2|-|TRBJ2-5|TRBV7-8
TGTGCCAGCAGCTTTGAGACTAGCGACCAAGAGACCCAGTACTTC
CASSFETSDQETQYF